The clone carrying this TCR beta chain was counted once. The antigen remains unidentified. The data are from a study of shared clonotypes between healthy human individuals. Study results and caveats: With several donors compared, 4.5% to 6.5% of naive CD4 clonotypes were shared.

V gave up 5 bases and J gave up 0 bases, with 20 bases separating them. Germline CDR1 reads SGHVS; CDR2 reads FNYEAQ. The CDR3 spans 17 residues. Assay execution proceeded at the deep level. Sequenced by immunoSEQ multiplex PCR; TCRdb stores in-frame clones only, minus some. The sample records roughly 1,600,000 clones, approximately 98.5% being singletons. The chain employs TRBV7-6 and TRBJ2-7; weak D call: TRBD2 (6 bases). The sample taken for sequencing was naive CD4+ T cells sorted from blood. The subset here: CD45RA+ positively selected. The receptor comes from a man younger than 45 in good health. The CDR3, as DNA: TGTGCCAGCAGCATTTCGGCCCGGAGGGGTAACTCCTACGAGCAGTACTTC. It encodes CASSISARRGNSYEQYF.